The 13 T cell receptor beta chains reported below all come from one sample, sequenced in a study of blood T cell repertoires in COVID-19. Data came from immunoSEQ multiplex PCR; TCRdb stores just in-frame clones and leaves some out. The sample includes about 26,000 clones, around 90% seen only once; the top ten take 7.6%. Sequencing was performed on peripheral blood. The receptors were gathered from a human donor in a cohort sampled during active COVID-19.

The rearrangement joins TRBV24-1 to TRBJ2-2; 8 nucleotides line up with TRBD2. The ends lost 10 bases at V and 7 bases at J; junction bases unmatched: 7. CDR1 and CDR2 (germline): KGHDR, SFDVKD. The CDR3 runs to 13 residues. The CDR3 is CATGAGAVGELFF. The CDR3 bases are TGTGCCACGGGAGCGGGAGCAGTCGGGGAGCTGTTTTTT.

The CDR3 is CASSTPGQGITGELFF. In DNA, the CDR3 is TGTGCCAGCAGTACCCCGGGACAGGGGATCACCGGGGAGCTGTTTTTT. The chain employs TRBV6-2 or TRBV6-3 and TRBJ2-2; 10 nucleotides align to TRBD1. V gave up 5 bases and J gave up 4 bases; unmatched junction bases: 7. The CDR3 runs to 16 residues. Germline V gives CDR1 MNHEY, CDR2 SVGEGT.

This chain joins TRBV5-4 and TRBJ2-5, with D possibly matching TRBD1 (7 bases). The CDR3 contains 13 residues. V lost 5 bases and J 5 bases, leaving 13 bases between the germline ends. CDR1 SGHNT and CDR2 YYREEE come from the germline V gene (reference sequence). The DNA for the CDR3 is TGTGCCAGCAGTCTGGAGGGGGCCGAGACCCAGTACTTC. It codes for CASSLEGAETQYF.

This rearrangement joins TRBV7-6 to TRBJ2-3, with 7 bases lining up with TRBD1. J lost 2 bases, V lost 5 bases, and 7 bases had no gene match. Per the germline V gene, CDR1 is SGHVS and CDR2 is FNYEAQ. This CDR3 contains 15 residues. The CDR3 DNA reads as TGTGCCAGCAGCACCCGAGACAGGGACACAGATACGCAGTATTTT. Protein sequence: CASSTRDRDTDTQYF. Combining the CDR3 with reference TRBV7-6 and TRBJ2-3 gives the whole variable domain GAGVSQSPRYKVTKRGQDVALRCDPISGHVSLYWYRQALGQGPEFLTYFNYEAQQDKSGLPNDRFSAERPEGSISTLTIQRTEQRDSAMYRCASSTRDRDTDTQYFGPGTRLTVL.

This clone was recorded once. The chain couples TRBV29-1 to TRBJ2-4; D ambiguous. CDR1 and CDR2 from the germline V gene are SQVTM and ANQGSEA. The V end was cut by 7 bases, the J end by 0 bases, with 7 bases between. The CDR3 extends over 12 amino acids. As DNA, the CDR3 is TGCAGCGCAGAGCTAGCCAAAAACATTCAGTACTTC. Protein sequence: CSAELAKNIQYF.

This chain uses TRBV6-6 with TRBJ1-1; no clear D. Trimming stripped 5 bases from V and 5 bases from J, with 15 bases between. Germline assignment: CDR1 MNHNY and CDR2 SVGAGI (reference sequence). The CDR3 is 14 amino acids. The CDR3 nucleotides are TGTGCCAGCAGTGCTTCGCTCCGAGGGACTGAAGCTTTCTTT. It translates to CASSASLRGTEAFF.

J is TRBJ2-7 and V is TRBV5-6, with 7 bases aligning to TRBD1. CDR1 and CDR2 (germline): SGHDT, YYEEEE. This CDR3 spans 14 amino acids. V was pared by 4 bases and J by 4 bases, with 8 bases of the junction left unmatched. The CDR3 nucleotides are TGTGCCAGCAGCAGACCCGGGACAGAATACGAGCAGTACTTC. Protein product: CASSRPGTEYEQYF.

The chain joins TRBV3-1 (or the pseudogene TRBV3-2) to TRBJ1-2, with 9 bases fitting TRBD1. The V gene end was trimmed by 3 bases and the J gene end by 6 bases; junction bases not matched to a gene: 5. Germline V gives CDR1 LGHDT, CDR2 YNNKEL (reference sequence). There are 14 residues in the CDR3. The CDR3 protein is CASSHLTGGNGYTF. The CDR3 DNA follows: TGTGCCAGCAGCCATCTAACAGGGGGCAATGGCTACACCTTC.

This clone was seen once. This chain uses TRBV5-4 with TRBJ2-6; tentative D call: TRBD1 (5 bases). The germline V gene has CDR1 SGHNT and CDR2 YYREEE (reference sequence). The V and J ends lost 4 bases and 0 bases respectively, with 14 bases between them. This CDR3 has 17 amino acids. CDR3 nucleotide sequence: TGTGCCAGCAGCATGCCGACAGCCCTCTCTGGGGCCAACGTCCTGACTTTC. Encoded protein: CASSMPTALSGANVLTF.

V usage is TRBV9 and J usage is TRBJ2-2, with 10 bases lining up with TRBD2. The CDR3 totals 14 residues. Trimming removed 6 bases from V and 6 bases from J; junction bases left unmatched: 5. The germline V gene encodes CDR1 SGDLS and CDR2 YYNGEE. This CDR3 reads CASMQREGAGELFF. The CDR3, as DNA: TGTGCCAGCATGCAGCGGGAGGGTGCCGGGGAGCTGTTTTTT.

The chain joins TRBV29-1 to TRBJ1-1, with 7 bases matching TRBD1. This CDR3 comprises 12 residues. The V segment lost 6 bases and the J segment 1 base; nucleotides outside the gene matches: 2. Germline V CDR1 and CDR2: SQVTM, ANQGSEA. For the CDR3, the DNA is TGCAGCGTAGGGACAGCGAACACTGAAGCTTTCTTT. Encoded protein: CSVGTANTEAFF.

V usage is TRBV3-1 (or the pseudogene TRBV3-2) and J usage is TRBJ1-2, with 10 bases fitting TRBD1. Germline CDR1 reads LGHDT; CDR2 reads YNNKEL (reference sequence). Trimming removed 4 bases from V and 8 bases from J; junction bases left unmatched: 7. The CDR3 runs 14 residues. This CDR3 is CASSPGTGAYGYTF. The CDR3 nucleotides read TGTGCCAGCAGCCCCGGGACAGGGGCTTACGGCTACACCTTC.

The chain couples TRBV9 to TRBJ1-5; the D gene is possibly TRBD1 (6 bases). The CDR3 has 14 residues. The V and J ends lost 0 bases and 4 bases respectively, with 8 bases between them. Germline values: CDR1 SGDLS, CDR2 YYNGEE. The CDR3 DNA sequence: TGTGCCAGCAGCGTAGGGACAGTTAATCAGCCCCAGCATTTT. It is translated as CASSVGTVNQPQHF.